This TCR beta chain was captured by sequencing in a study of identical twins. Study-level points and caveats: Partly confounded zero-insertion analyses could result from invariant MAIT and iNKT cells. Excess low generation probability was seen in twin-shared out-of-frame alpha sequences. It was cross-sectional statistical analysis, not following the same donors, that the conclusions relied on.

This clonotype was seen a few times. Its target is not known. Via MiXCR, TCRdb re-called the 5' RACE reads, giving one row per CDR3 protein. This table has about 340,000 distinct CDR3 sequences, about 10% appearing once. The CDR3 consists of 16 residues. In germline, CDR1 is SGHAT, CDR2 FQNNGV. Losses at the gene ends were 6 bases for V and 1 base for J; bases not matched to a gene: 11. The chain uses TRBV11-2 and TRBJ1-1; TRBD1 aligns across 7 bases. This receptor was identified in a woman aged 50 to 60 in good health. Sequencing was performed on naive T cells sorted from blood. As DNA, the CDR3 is TGTGCCAGCAGGAAACTGGGAGACAGGGAGAACACTGAAGCTTTCTTT. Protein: CASRKLGDRENTEAFF. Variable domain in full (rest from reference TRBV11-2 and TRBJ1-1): EAGVAQSPRYKIIEKRQSVAFWCNPISGHATLYWYQQILGQGPKLLIQFQNNGVVDDSQLPKDRFSAERLKGVDSTLKIQPAKLEDSAVYLCASRKLGDRENTEAFFGQGTRLTVV.